Listed below are T cell receptor beta chains from one sample, sequenced in a study of blood T cell repertoires in COVID-19. Sequenced by immunoSEQ multiplex PCR; TCRdb stores in-frame clones only, minus some. The sample gives hundreds of thousands of clones, about 82% of which show up once; under 11% is in the top ten. Sequencing was done on a sample of peripheral blood. The receptors stem from a woman at least 80 years old with acute or convalescent COVID-19. The CDR3 runs from the conserved cysteine through the conserved F or W. Each record gives: CDR3 DNA, CDR3 protein, J gene, D gene, V gene, clone size. The D gene is left open where the match is weak. Clone size appears in some rows only: once, few, many, or a class for an expanded clone.

TGTGCCAGTAGTATAAGGGGGGACAGCTATCAGCCCCAGCATTTT | CASSIRGDSYQPQHF | TRBJ1-5 | TRBD1 | TRBV19 | -
TGTGCCATCAGTGATTCCAGGTTGGCCCAGCATTTT | CAISDSRLAQHF | TRBJ1-5 | - | TRBV10-3 | -
TGTGCCAGCAGCACAGGGGGGGCGAAGCAGCCCCAGCATTTT | CASSTGGAKQPQHF | TRBJ1-5 | TRBD1 | TRBV13 | -
TGTGCCAGCAGGGGGAGGACAGGGGTCACCGGGGAGCTGTTTTTT | CASRGRTGVTGELFF | TRBJ2-2 | TRBD1 | TRBV19 | -
TGTGCCAGCAGCTTTGATGGCCGATCGCCCCTCCACTTT | CASSFDGRSPLHF | TRBJ1-6 | - | TRBV11-2 | -
TGTGCCAGTAGTATAAGTCCTAGCGGGAGTTTTGAGCAGTACTTC | CASSISPSGSFEQYF | TRBJ2-7 | TRBD2 | TRBV19 | once
TGCGCCAGCAGCTTGGTTTTAGGGGAGGCAGGCTACACCTTC | CASSLVLGEAGYTF | TRBJ1-2 | - | TRBV5-1 | -
TGCAGCGTTGAAGACGAGCGGAACTCCTACGAGCAGTACTTC | CSVEDERNSYEQYF | TRBJ2-7 | - | TRBV29-1 | once
TGTGCCAGTAGTCCCCGAGTCGCTAACTATGGCTACACCTTC | CASSPRVANYGYTF | TRBJ1-2 | - | TRBV19 | -
TGCGCCAGCAGCTTAGGGGGAGGGCCGGAGACCCAGTACTTC | CASSLGGGPETQYF | TRBJ2-5 | - | TRBV5-1 | -
TGTGCCAGCAGTTACTGGGTGCAGGGTGGCTACACCTTC | CASSYWVQGGYTF | TRBJ1-2 | - | TRBV6-6 | -
TGCGCCAGCAGCCAAGATCCAGGGGGCACTCTGGGGGAGCTGTTTTTT | CASSQDPGGTLGELFF | TRBJ2-2 | TRBD1 | TRBV4-1 | -
TGTGCCAGTAGAGCGGGGTGGAGCTCCTACGAGCAGTACTTC | CASRAGWSSYEQYF | TRBJ2-7 | TRBD2 | TRBV19 | -
TGCGCCAGCAGCCGTAAAACAGGGGAGGACACCATATATTTT | CASSRKTGEDTIYF | TRBJ1-3 | TRBD1 | TRBV5-1 | once
TGTGCCAGTTCCCCCTTTGAGAATTCACCCCTCCACTTT | CASSPFENSPLHF | TRBJ1-6 | - | TRBV5-6 | once
TGTGCCACCAGTGATTCTGGGACTCTAGGGGATGAGCAGTTCTTC | CATSDSGTLGDEQFF | TRBJ2-1 | - | TRBV24-1 | -
TGCAGTGCTAGTACAGGGACGGTCACTGAAGCTTTCTTT | CSASTGTVTEAFF | TRBJ1-1 | - | TRBV20-1 | -
TGTGCCAGCAGCAGGTTTAGCTCTGGAAACACCATATATTTT | CASSRFSSGNTIYF | TRBJ1-3 | - | TRBV25-1 | few
TGTGCCAGCAGCCCGGGACTAGCGGGGGGCACAGATACGCAGTATTTT | CASSPGLAGGTDTQYF | TRBJ2-3 | TRBD2 | TRBV7-9 | -
TGTGCCAGTAGTGTGGGACAGGGTATAAACACCATATATTTT | CASSVGQGINTIYF | TRBJ1-3 | TRBD1 | TRBV19 | -
TGCGCCAGCGGCGGCCCCGGCAATAGCAATCAGCCCCAGCATTTT | CASGGPGNSNQPQHF | TRBJ1-5 | - | TRBV10-1 | once
TGTGCCAGCAGTTTAAGCTTGCTAGCGGGAGGAACTAACTTCGAGCAGTACTTC | CASSLSLLAGGTNFEQYF | TRBJ2-7 | TRBD2 | TRBV28 | -
TGTGCCTGGAGCGCGTTCGGGGAGGAATGGATGAACACTGAAGCTTTCTTT | CAWSAFGEEWMNTEAFF | TRBJ1-1 | - | TRBV30 | many
TGTGCCAGCACCTCAAGCCCCTTGACTAGCGGGGGGCCCTCCTACGAGCAGTACTTC | CASTSSPLTSGGPSYEQYF | TRBJ2-7 | - | TRBV21-1 | -
TGTGCCAGCAGTCCGGACAGGGCTGGGACCGGGGAGCTGTTTTTT | CASSPDRAGTGELFF | TRBJ2-2 | TRBD1 | TRBV6-5 | -
TGTGCCAGCAGCCAAGGAAGGTGGACAGGGCTCACAGATACGCAGTATTTT | CASSQGRWTGLTDTQYF | TRBJ2-3 | TRBD1 | TRBV3-1/TRBV3-2 | -